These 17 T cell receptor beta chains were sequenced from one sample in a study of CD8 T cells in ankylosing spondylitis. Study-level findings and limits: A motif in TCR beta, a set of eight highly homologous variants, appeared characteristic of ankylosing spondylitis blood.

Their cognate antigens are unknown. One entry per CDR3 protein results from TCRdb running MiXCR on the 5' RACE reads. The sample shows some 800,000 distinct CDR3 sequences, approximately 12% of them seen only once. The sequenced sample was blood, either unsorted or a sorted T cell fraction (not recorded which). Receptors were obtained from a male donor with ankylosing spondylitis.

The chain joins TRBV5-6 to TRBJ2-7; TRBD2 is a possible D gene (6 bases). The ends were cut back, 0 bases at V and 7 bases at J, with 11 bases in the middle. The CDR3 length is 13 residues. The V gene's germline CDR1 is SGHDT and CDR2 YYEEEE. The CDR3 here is CASSLGMRGEQYF. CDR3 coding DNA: TGTGCCAGCAGCTTGGGGATGCGGGGAGAGCAGTACTTC.

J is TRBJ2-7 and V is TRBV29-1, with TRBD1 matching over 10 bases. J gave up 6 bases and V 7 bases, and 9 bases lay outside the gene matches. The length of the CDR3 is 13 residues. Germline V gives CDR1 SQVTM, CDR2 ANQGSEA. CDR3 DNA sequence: TGCAGCGCCGTGGGACAGGGGCTGGGCGAGCAGTACTTC. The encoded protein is CSAVGQGLGEQYF.

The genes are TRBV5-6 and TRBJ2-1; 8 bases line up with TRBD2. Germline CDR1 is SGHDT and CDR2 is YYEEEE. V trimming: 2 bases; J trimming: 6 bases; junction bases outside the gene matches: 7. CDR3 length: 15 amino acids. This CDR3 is CASSLFGGRSNEQFF. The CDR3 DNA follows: TGTGCCAGCAGCTTATTCGGCGGGAGGAGCAATGAGCAGTTCTTC. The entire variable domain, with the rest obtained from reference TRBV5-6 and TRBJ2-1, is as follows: DAGVTQSPTHLIKTRGQQVTLRCSPKSGHDTVSWYQQALGQGPQFIFQYYEEEERQRGNFPDRFSGHQFPNYSSELNVNALLLGDSALYLCASSLFGGRSNEQFFGPGTRLTVL.

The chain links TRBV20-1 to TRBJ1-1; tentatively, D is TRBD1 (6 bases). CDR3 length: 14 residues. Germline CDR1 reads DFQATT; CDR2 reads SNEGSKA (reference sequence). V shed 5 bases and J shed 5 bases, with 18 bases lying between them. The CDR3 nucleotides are TGCAGTGCTCCGGTACAGGGTCGGTTGACTGAAGCTTTCTTT. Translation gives CSAPVQGRLTEAFF.

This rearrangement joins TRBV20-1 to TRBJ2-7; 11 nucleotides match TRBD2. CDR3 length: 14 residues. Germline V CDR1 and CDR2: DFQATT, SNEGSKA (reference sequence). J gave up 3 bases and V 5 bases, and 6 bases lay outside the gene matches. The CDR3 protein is CSAGLAGGHYEQYF. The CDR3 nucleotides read TGCAGTGCTGGGCTAGCGGGGGGCCACTACGAGCAGTACTTC.

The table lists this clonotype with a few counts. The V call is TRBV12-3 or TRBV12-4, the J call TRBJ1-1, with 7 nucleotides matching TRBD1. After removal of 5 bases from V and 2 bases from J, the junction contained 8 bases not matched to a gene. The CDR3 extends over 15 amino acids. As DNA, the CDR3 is TGTGCCAGCAGTCCGAGACAGGGATTTAACACTGAAGCTTTCTTT. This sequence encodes CASSPRQGFNTEAFF.

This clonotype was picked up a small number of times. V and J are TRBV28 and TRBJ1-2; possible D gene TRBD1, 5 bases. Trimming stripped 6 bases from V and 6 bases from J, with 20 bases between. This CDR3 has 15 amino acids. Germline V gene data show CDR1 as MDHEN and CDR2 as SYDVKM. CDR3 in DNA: TGTGCCAGCAGGAGATCTGGGGAGGGGACTCATGGCTACACCTTC. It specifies CASRRSGEGTHGYTF.

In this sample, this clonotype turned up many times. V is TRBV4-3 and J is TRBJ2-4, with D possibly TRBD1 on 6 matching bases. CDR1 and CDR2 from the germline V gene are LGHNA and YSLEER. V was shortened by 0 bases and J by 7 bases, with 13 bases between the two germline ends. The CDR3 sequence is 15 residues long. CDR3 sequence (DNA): TGCGCCAGCAGCCAAGAGCTAGGGCAGGGGAACATTCAGTACTTC. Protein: CASSQELGQGNIQYF.

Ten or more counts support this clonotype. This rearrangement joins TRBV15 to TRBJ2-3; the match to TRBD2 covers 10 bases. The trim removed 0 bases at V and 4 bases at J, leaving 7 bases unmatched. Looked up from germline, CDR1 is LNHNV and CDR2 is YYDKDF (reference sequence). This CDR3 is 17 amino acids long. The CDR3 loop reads CATSRDLPSGSSDTQYF. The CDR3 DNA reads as TGTGCCACCAGCAGAGATCTTCCTAGCGGGAGCTCAGATACGCAGTATTTT.

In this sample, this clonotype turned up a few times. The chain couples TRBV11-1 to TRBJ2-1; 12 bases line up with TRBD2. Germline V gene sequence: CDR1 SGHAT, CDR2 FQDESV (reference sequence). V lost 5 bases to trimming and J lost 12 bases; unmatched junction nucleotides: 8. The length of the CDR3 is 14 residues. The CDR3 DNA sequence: TGTGCCAGCAGCCTTCTAGCGGGGGGGGGAGCGCAGTTCTTC. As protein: CASSLLAGGGAQFF.

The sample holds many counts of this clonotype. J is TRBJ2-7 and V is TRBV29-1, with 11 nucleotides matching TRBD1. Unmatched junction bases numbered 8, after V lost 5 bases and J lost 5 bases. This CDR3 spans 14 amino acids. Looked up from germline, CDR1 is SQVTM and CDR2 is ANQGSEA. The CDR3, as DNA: TGCAGCGTTAAGGACAGGGGGCGTACCCACGAGCAGTACTTC. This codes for CSVKDRGRTHEQYF.

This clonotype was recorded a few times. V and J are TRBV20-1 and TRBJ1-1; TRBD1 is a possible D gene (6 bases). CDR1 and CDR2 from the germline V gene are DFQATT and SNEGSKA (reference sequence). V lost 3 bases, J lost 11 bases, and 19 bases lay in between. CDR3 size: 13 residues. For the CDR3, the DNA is TGCAGTGCTAGGCCGGCGGGGGGCGATTCGGCTTTCTTT. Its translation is CSARPAGGDSAFF.

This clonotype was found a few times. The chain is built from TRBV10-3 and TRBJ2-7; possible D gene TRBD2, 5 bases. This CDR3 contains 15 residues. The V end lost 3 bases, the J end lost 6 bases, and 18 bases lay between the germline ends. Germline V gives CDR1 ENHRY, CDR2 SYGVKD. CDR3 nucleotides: TGTGCCATCAGTGATCCTCAAGCGGTGGGCCGCGAGCAGTACTTC. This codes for CAISDPQAVGREQYF.

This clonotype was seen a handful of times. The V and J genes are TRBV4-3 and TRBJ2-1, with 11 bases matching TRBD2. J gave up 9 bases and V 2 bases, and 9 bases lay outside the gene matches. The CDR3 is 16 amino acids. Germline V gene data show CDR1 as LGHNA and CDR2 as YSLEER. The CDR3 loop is CASSQILSGGAVEQFF. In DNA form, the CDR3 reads TGCGCCAGCAGCCAAATCCTTAGCGGGGGGGCAGTTGAGCAGTTCTTC.

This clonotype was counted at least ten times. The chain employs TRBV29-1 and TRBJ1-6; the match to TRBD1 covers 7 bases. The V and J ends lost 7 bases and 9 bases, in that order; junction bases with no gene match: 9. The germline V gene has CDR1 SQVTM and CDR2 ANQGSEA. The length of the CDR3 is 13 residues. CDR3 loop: CSASTGTGSPLHF. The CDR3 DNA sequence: TGCAGCGCCTCGACAGGGACGGGTTCACCCCTCCACTTT.

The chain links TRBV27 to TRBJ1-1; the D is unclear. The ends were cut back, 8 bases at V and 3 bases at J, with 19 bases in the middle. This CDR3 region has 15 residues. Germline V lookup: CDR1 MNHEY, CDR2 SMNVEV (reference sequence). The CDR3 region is CASSRQARSYTEAFF. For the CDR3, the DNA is TGTGCCAGCTCTCGCCAAGCTCGTTCATACACTGAAGCTTTCTTT.

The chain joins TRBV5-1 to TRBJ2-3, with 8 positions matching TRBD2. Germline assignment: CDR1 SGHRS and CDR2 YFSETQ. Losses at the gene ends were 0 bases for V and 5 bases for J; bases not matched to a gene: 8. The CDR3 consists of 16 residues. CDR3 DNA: TGCGCCAGCAGCTTGGGGACGGGAGGGTCTCGAGATACGCAGTATTTT. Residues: CASSLGTGGSRDTQYF.